The 29 T cell receptor beta chains in this list originate from one sample, sequenced in a study of blood T cell repertoires in COVID-19. Method: immunoSEQ multiplex PCR; TCRdb's copy keeps in-frame clones and lacks some. The sample shows some 390,000 clones, 85% to 90% of them seen only once. The sample comprised PBMCs or T cells enriched from blood (not recorded which). The receptors originated from a woman in her thirties who had recovered from COVID-19.

The rearrangement links TRBV5-6 to TRBJ1-1, with 8 bases lining up with TRBD1. Germline V gives CDR1 SGHDT, CDR2 YYEEEE. J gave up 1 base and V 2 bases, and 4 bases lay outside the gene matches. This CDR3 is built from 15 residues. CDR3 protein: CASSFGTGGNTEAFF. For the CDR3, the DNA is TGTGCCAGCAGCTTTGGTACAGGGGGGAACACTGAAGCTTTCTTT.

The chain links TRBV11-3 to TRBJ2-7, with 8 bases identical to TRBD2. J lost 7 bases, V lost 0 bases, and 8 bases had no gene match. CDR1 is SGHNT and CDR2 is YENEEA in the germline V gene. The CDR3 is 15 residues long. The CDR3 here is CASSLERAGVQEQYF. The CDR3 nucleotides are TGTGCCAGCAGCTTAGAACGAGCGGGGGTTCAAGAGCAGTACTTC.

This clone was found a few times. This chain links TRBV28 with TRBJ2-7; no firm D call. Trimming cost V 2 bases and J 3 bases, with 11 bases left between them. CDR1 is MDHEN and CDR2 is SYDVKM in the germline V gene. The CDR3 has 14 residues. Written as DNA, the CDR3 is TGTGCCAGCAGTTTAGGGCAATGGCTCTACGAGCAGTACTTC. Its protein product is CASSLGQWLYEQYF.

V gene TRBV11-2 combines with J gene TRBJ1-1; D is possibly TRBD1 (5 bases). Between the trimmed V and J ends, which lost 5 bases and 3 bases, there was a span of 10 bases. Germline V gives CDR1 SGHAT, CDR2 FQNNGV. The CDR3 extends over 13 amino acids. CDR3 nucleotides: TGTGCCAGCAGCGTATGGGGGGACACTGAAGCTTTCTTT. Protein product: CASSVWGDTEAFF.

This clone was recorded only once. V and J are TRBV6-5 and TRBJ2-5, with a possible D match to TRBD2 (5 bases). CDR1 MNHEY and CDR2 SVGAGI come from the germline V gene. This CDR3 contains 14 residues. The V end lost 7 bases, the J end lost 5 bases, and 17 bases lay between the germline ends. This CDR3 reads CASTESGMGETQYF. The CDR3 DNA is TGTGCCAGCACCGAATCGGGGATGGGGGAGACCCAGTACTTC.

The chain carries TRBV27 and TRBJ1-6, with 8 bases fitting TRBD1. This CDR3 comprises 16 residues. Germline CDR1 MNHEY, CDR2 SMNVEV (reference sequence). Germline trimming cut 7 bases from V and 9 bases from J; bases unmatched to any gene: 14. As DNA, the CDR3 is TGTGCCAGCACCAACAGTATTACAGGGGGTGGTTCACCCCTCCACTTT. Translation gives CASTNSITGGGSPLHF.

Concerning this clone itself: Distinct nucleotide sequences in the sample also encode this CDR3. The chain carries TRBV6-5 and TRBJ1-5; 7 nucleotides align to TRBD1. V lost 3 bases and J lost 4; bases outside the gene matches: 3. CDR1 and CDR2 from the germline V gene are MNHEY and SVGAGI. This CDR3 comprises 14 residues. The CDR3 DNA follows: TGTGCCAGCAGTTATCGACAGGGAAATCAGCCCCAGCATTTT. This translates into CASSYRQGNQPQHF.

With regard to this clone: The sample carries other DNA sequences with the same CDR3. The V gene is TRBV19, the J gene TRBJ1-5; D is perhaps TRBD1 (5 bases). Germline V gives CDR1 LNHDA, CDR2 SQIVND (reference sequence). V dropped 3 bases and J dropped 6 bases, with 9 bases sitting between them. This CDR3 has 13 residues. The CDR3 loop is CASSIQGGQPQHF. The CDR3 bases are TGTGCCAGTAGTATCCAGGGAGGTCAGCCCCAGCATTTT.

The V and J genes are TRBV5-1 and TRBJ2-1; 10 nucleotides align to TRBD1. J gave up 3 bases and V 0 bases, and 3 bases lay outside the gene matches. Germline V gene lookup returns CDR1 SGHRS and CDR2 YFSETQ. CDR3 length: 16 amino acids. CDR3 loop: CASSLDRTGGYNEQFF. CDR3 sequence (DNA): TGCGCCAGCAGCTTGGACCGGACAGGGGGCTACAATGAGCAGTTCTTC.

The rearrangement links TRBV29-1 to TRBJ2-7; no reliable D call. The CDR3 loop spans 12 amino acids. The germline V gene encodes CDR1 SQVTM and CDR2 ANQGSEA. V was trimmed by 1 base and J by 3 bases, leaving 7 bases between them. CDR3 bases: TGCAGCGTTGAAGGCTCGGGCTACGAGCAGTACTTC. Protein sequence: CSVEGSGYEQYF.

The V and J genes are TRBV2 and TRBJ1-1; D is undetermined. V shed 6 bases and J shed 4 bases, with 3 bases lying between them. Looked up from germline, CDR1 is SNHLY and CDR2 is FYNNEI. The CDR3 totals 10 residues. CDR3 region: CASRSTEAFF. In nucleotides, the CDR3 is TGTGCCAGCAGGAGCACTGAAGCTTTCTTT.

The chain couples TRBV25-1 to TRBJ1-1; the D gene is possibly TRBD1 (6 bases). Trimming removed 7 bases from V and 5 bases from J, with 14 bases in between. Per germline, CDR1 MGHDK and CDR2 SYGVNS. The CDR3 sequence is 13 residues long. The CDR3 reads CASTPGVWTEAFF. CDR3 sequence (DNA): TGTGCCAGCACCCCAGGGGTATGGACTGAAGCTTTCTTT.

The chain combines TRBV7-3 with TRBJ2-3; D perhaps matches TRBD1 (7 bases). Between the trimmed V and J ends, which lost 1 base and 4 bases, there was a span of 15 bases. In germline, CDR1 is SGHTA, CDR2 FQGTGA. CDR3 length: 16 amino acids. The CDR3: CASSLNSGGGADTQYF. DNA for the CDR3: TGTGCCAGCAGCTTAAATAGCGGAGGGGGCGCAGATACGCAGTATTTT.

V is TRBV4-2 and J is TRBJ1-3; D gene uncertain. The germline V and J ends were trimmed by 0 bases and 0 bases, with 15 bases remaining between them. The V gene's germline CDR1 is LGHNA and CDR2 YNFKEQ. The CDR3 spans 18 residues. The DNA of the CDR3 is TGTGCCAGCAGCCAAGAAAGCAGGCCTGGAGGCTCTGGAAACACCATATATTTT. This codes for CASSQESRPGGSGNTIYF.

V is TRBV28 and J is TRBJ2-7; a possible D gene is TRBD1 (6 bases). This CDR3 spans 15 amino acids. V lost 6 bases, J lost 3 bases, and 18 bases lay in between. The germline CDR1 and CDR2 sequences are MDHEN and SYDVKM. As DNA, the CDR3 is TGTGCCAGCAGCGACACTGACAGGAACGTCTACGAGCAGTACTTC. It encodes CASSDTDRNVYEQYF.

The chain carries TRBV30 and TRBJ2-6, with D possibly being TRBD1 (5 bases). This CDR3 is 15 amino acids long. The ends were cut back, 2 bases at V and 3 bases at J, with 11 bases in the middle. The germline CDR1 and CDR2 sequences are GTSNPN and SVGIG (reference sequence). Written as DNA, the CDR3 is TGTGCCTGGAGTACGACAGCGTTTGGGGCCAACGTCCTGACTTTC. Protein sequence: CAWSTTAFGANVLTF.

V gene TRBV2 combines with J gene TRBJ1-5; 7 bases are a match to TRBD1. The CDR3 length is 12 residues. Germline lookup yields CDR1 SNHLY and CDR2 FYNNEI. After removal of 6 bases from V and 9 bases from J, the junction contained 5 bases not matched to a gene. The CDR3 nucleotides read TGTGCCAGCAGACAGGGGACCGGGCCCCAGCATTTT. Encoded protein: CASRQGTGPQHF.

The V and J genes are TRBV30 and TRBJ1-2, with D perhaps TRBD1 (5 bases). The CDR3 totals 13 residues. The V and J ends lost 3 bases and 9 bases respectively, with 17 bases between them. In germline, CDR1 is GTSNPN, CDR2 SVGIG (reference sequence). The CDR3 loop is CAWRPLSQESYTF. The CDR3 region has the DNA TGTGCCTGGAGACCTTTATCACAGGAAAGCTACACCTTC.

The V gene is TRBV10-3, the J gene TRBJ2-7; tentative D call: TRBD2 (7 bases). The CDR3 runs 18 residues. Germline CDR1 reads ENHRY; CDR2 reads SYGVKD. V lost 2 bases and J lost 2, with 22 bases in between. The chain's CDR3 is CAISELPWGAGVTYEQYF. The CDR3 DNA reads as TGTGCCATCAGTGAGCTGCCTTGGGGGGCGGGGGTTACCTACGAGCAGTACTTC.

The chain recombines TRBV20-1 with TRBJ2-1, with 7 nucleotides matching TRBD1. The germline CDR1 and CDR2 sequences are DFQATT and SNEGSKA (reference sequence). The CDR3 length is 17 residues. Trimming cost V 3 bases and J 5 bases; bases outside gene matches: 16. This chain's CDR3 is CSASESLRQGVHNEQFF. Here the CDR3 DNA reads TGCAGTGCTAGTGAATCCCTTCGTCAGGGGGTTCACAATGAGCAGTTCTTC.

The CDR3 nucleotides are TGCAGTGCTAGTAGGTCAGGACAATACTATGGCTACACCTTC. This codes for CSASRSGQYYGYTF. This chain joins TRBV20-1 and TRBJ1-2, with D perhaps matching TRBD1 (5 bases). The V gene's germline CDR1 is DFQATT and CDR2 SNEGSKA (reference sequence). The CDR3 totals 14 residues. With 3 bases removed from V and 3 bases from J, the gap between germline ends came to 14 bases.

This clone showed up just once. The CDR3: CASSSGPGLPNNEQFF. The DNA of the CDR3 is TGTGCCAGCAGCTCCGGACCGGGACTACCAAACAATGAGCAGTTCTTC. This chain links TRBV7-8 with TRBJ2-1; TRBD2 matches 7 bases. The CDR3 loop spans 16 amino acids. V gave up 4 bases and J gave up 5 bases; unmatched junction bases: 11. Germline V gene data show CDR1 as SGHVS and CDR2 as FQNEAQ.

The gene calls are TRBV12-5 and TRBJ1-1; no firm D call. The length of the CDR3 is 12 residues. The germline V gene has CDR1 LGHNT and CDR2 FRNRAP. Deletions cut 6 bases from V and 11 bases from J, with 16 bases between. The CDR3 DNA reads as TGTGCTAGTGGCCTGGTTGAGCTCGGTGCTTTCTTT. Translated: CASGLVELGAFF.

The V and J genes are TRBV3-1 (or the pseudogene TRBV3-2) and TRBJ1-2; 8 bases align to TRBD1. This CDR3 is built from 15 residues. The germline CDR1 and CDR2 sequences are LGHDT and YNNKEL (reference sequence). With V trimmed by 6 bases and J by 0 bases, 6 bases remained unmatched. The CDR3 sequence is CASRQTGVTNYGYTF. The CDR3 DNA sequence: TGTGCCAGCAGACAGACAGGGGTGACTAACTATGGCTACACCTTC.

This chain joins TRBV5-1 and TRBJ2-3; perhaps TRBD2 as D (6 bases). V lost 3 bases and J lost 0, with 14 bases in between. Germline-derived CDR1 and CDR2 are SGHRS and YFSETQ. The length of the CDR3 is 16 residues. The CDR3 sequence is CASSSGVISSTDTQYF. CDR3 bases: TGCGCCAGCAGCTCGGGGGTGATATCTAGCACAGATACGCAGTATTTT.

The J gene is TRBJ2-1, the V gene TRBV6-5, with D possibly matching TRBD1 (5 bases). Germline V gene data show CDR1 as MNHEY and CDR2 as SVGAGI. CDR3 size: 15 residues. Trimming removed 7 bases at V and 4 bases at J, with 17 bases between. In DNA, the CDR3 is TGTGCCAGCACCAGAAGGGGCGCCTCATACAATGAGCAGTTCTTC. Protein sequence: CASTRRGASYNEQFF.

To note about this clone: Other DNA variants within this sample encode the same CDR3. The chain combines TRBV2 with TRBJ2-1; 8 bases map to TRBD2. Germline V CDR1 and CDR2: SNHLY, FYNNEI. J gave up 1 base and V 6 bases, and 5 bases lay outside the gene matches. This CDR3 is built from 15 residues. DNA of the CDR3: TGTGCCAGCAGCTCTACTAGCGGATCCTACAATGAGCAGTTCTTC. Its protein product is CASSSTSGSYNEQFF. Based on the CDR3 plus reference TRBV2 and TRBJ2-1, the full variable domain is EPEVTQTPSHQVTQMGQEVILRCVPISNHLYFYWYRQILGQKVEFLVSFYNNEISEKSEIFDDQFSVERPDGSNFTLKIRSTKLEDSAMYFCASSSTSGSYNEQFFGPGTRLTVL.

The chain employs TRBV2 and TRBJ2-5; 8 bases align to TRBD2. V was pared by 10 bases and J by 4 bases, with 8 bases of the junction left unmatched. The CDR3 has 13 amino acids. Looked up from germline, CDR1 is SNHLY and CDR2 is FYNNEI. The CDR3: CAIRLLAGETQYF. DNA of the CDR3: TGTGCCATACGTCTGCTAGCGGGAGAGACCCAGTACTTC.

This sequence joins TRBV12-3 or TRBV12-4 and TRBJ2-3; 7 bases align to TRBD1. The ends lost 7 bases at V and 4 bases at J; junction bases unmatched: 2. The CDR3 contains 12 residues. CDR3 protein: CASKQGPDTQYF. The CDR3 DNA reads TGTGCCAGCAAACAGGGGCCAGATACGCAGTATTTT.